One sample yielded the 26 T cell receptor beta chains listed below, sequenced in a study of spatial heterogeneity in lung cancer. The time point is: blood at routine non-recurrence follow-up after resection. TCRdb fed the 5' RACE reads into MiXCR, producing one record per CDR3 protein. The data show roughly 45,000 distinct CDR3 sequences, approximately 22% seen once. This sample comprised PBMCs, obtained at follow-up. These receptors were taken from a female donor with early-stage non-small cell lung cancer.

This clonotype was found a few times. The chain employs TRBV6-6 and TRBJ1-4; D is unresolved. Germline CDR1 is MNHNY and CDR2 is SVGAGI (reference sequence). Deletions cut 5 bases from V and 6 bases from J, with 19 bases between. This CDR3 is built from 16 residues. CDR3 nucleotides: TGTGCCAGCAGTCGACAATTCCCCCTGAACGATGAAAAACTGTTTTTT. Translating it yields CASSRQFPLNDEKLFF.

This clonotype was counted at least ten times. The rearrangement joins TRBV9 to TRBJ2-7; 10 positions match TRBD2. This CDR3 is built from 14 residues. Trimming took 4 bases from V and 3 from J; bases not matched to a gene: 4. CDR1 and CDR2 from the germline V gene are SGDLS and YYNGEE. As DNA, the CDR3 is TGTGCCAGCAGCCGGACTAGCGGCAACTACGAGCAGTACTTC. Translating gives CASSRTSGNYEQYF.

The CDR3 is CASSPLTGANYGYTF. The CDR3 DNA reads TGCGCCAGCAGCCCCCTGACGGGGGCTAACTATGGCTACACCTTC. The chain links TRBV4-1 to TRBJ1-2; maybe TRBD1 (5 bases). Germline CDR1 reads MGHRA; CDR2 reads YSYEKL. V was trimmed by 4 bases and J by 0 bases, leaving 12 bases between them. This CDR3 is 15 amino acids long.

This clonotype was counted many times. This chain's CDR3 is CASSGFPANSGNTIYF. The CDR3 bases are TGTGCCAGCAGTGGGTTCCCGGCCAACTCTGGAAACACCATATATTTT. This rearrangement joins TRBV2 to TRBJ1-3, with D unresolved. The CDR3 has 16 amino acids. Germline lookup yields CDR1 SNHLY and CDR2 FYNNEI. Trimming shortened V by 4 bases and J by 0 bases, and 13 bases separated the two germline ends.

V gene TRBV10-2 combines with J gene TRBJ2-5; 9 bases align to TRBD1. Trimming removed 6 bases from V and 5 bases from J; junction bases left unmatched: 7. Germline assignment: CDR1 WSHSY and CDR2 SAAADI. The CDR3 covers 14 residues. The CDR3 sequence is CASSQTGGLETQYF. CDR3 DNA: TGCGCCAGCAGCCAGACAGGGGGTTTGGAGACCCAGTACTTC.

This clonotype was seen a few times. This chain links TRBV5-1 with TRBJ2-3; D not resolved. The germline CDR1 and CDR2 sequences are SGHRS and YFSETQ. V was clipped by 4 bases and J by 9 bases, with 9 bases between them. The CDR3 consists of 11 residues. CDR3 protein: CASSGQATQYF. DNA for the CDR3: TGCGCCAGCAGCGGTCAGGCCACGCAGTATTTT.

This clonotype was counted ten times or more. This sequence joins TRBV6-5 and TRBJ2-6, with no clear D. V lost 6 bases and J 2 bases, leaving 8 bases between the germline ends. Germline V CDR1 and CDR2: MNHEY, SVGAGI. This CDR3 comprises 14 residues. The CDR3 spells CASRRVAGANVLTF. The DNA for the CDR3 is TGTGCCAGCAGGCGAGTGGCTGGGGCCAACGTCCTGACTTTC.

A few counts support this clonotype. The genes are TRBV15 and TRBJ1-1; perhaps TRBD1 as D (5 bases). Germline V gives CDR1 LNHNV, CDR2 YYDKDF (reference sequence). The V end was cut by 0 bases, the J end by 0 bases, with 8 bases between. The CDR3 has 15 residues. The CDR3 DNA reads TGTGCCACCAGCAGAGATAGGGACGTGAACACTGAAGCTTTCTTT. This translates into CATSRDRDVNTEAFF.

The rearrangement links TRBV5-1 to TRBJ2-6; no definite D call. The V gene lost 4 bases and the J gene lost 0 bases, with 14 bases spanning the gap. CDR3 length equals 17 residues. Germline-derived CDR1 and CDR2 are SGHRS and YFSETQ. The DNA for the CDR3 is TGCGCCAGCAGCCCGCAAGGACCGACCTCTGGGGCCAACGTCCTGACTTTC. This codes for CASSPQGPTSGANVLTF.

This clonotype was seen repeatedly, ten times or more. The chain links TRBV3-1 to TRBJ2-1; D gene uncertain. CDR1 is LGHDT and CDR2 is YNNKEL in the germline V gene (reference sequence). CDR3 length equals 15 residues. Trimming removed 0 bases at V and 6 bases at J, with 12 bases between. CDR3 protein: CASSQEGRPVNEQFF. DNA for the CDR3: TGTGCCAGCAGCCAAGAAGGGCGGCCTGTCAATGAGCAGTTCTTC.

This clonotype was detected many times. The J gene is TRBJ2-5, the V gene TRBV2; the D gene is possibly TRBD1 (6 bases). Germline values: CDR1 SNHLY, CDR2 FYNNEI. The ends were cut back, 4 bases at V and 3 bases at J, with 9 bases in the middle. This CDR3 is built from 13 residues. CDR3 amino acids: CASSVYREETQYF. In nucleotides, the CDR3 is TGTGCCAGCAGTGTGTACAGGGAAGAGACCCAGTACTTC.

This clonotype was seen at least ten times. The chain carries TRBV29-1 and TRBJ1-2, with D uncertain. V was shortened by 7 bases and J by 12 bases, with 9 bases between the two germline ends. The CDR3 loop spans 8 amino acids. Germline lookup yields CDR1 SQVTM and CDR2 ANQGSEA. CDR3 amino acids: CSGPRDTF. CDR3 coding DNA: TGCAGCGGTCCGAGGGACACCTTC.

The chain has TRBV7-3 and TRBJ2-6; the D gene is possibly TRBD2 (6 bases). CDR1 SGHTA and CDR2 FQGTGA come from the germline V gene. The CDR3 is 16 residues long. V was pared by 5 bases and J by 2 bases, with 13 bases between. For the CDR3, the DNA is TGTGCCAGCAGCCCTAGGAGGGGAACTGGGGCCAACGTCCTGACTTTC. Protein: CASSPRRGTGANVLTF.

The gene calls are TRBV29-1 and TRBJ2-5, with D tentatively TRBD1 (5 bases). The CDR3 covers 14 residues. The germline V gene encodes CDR1 SQVTM and CDR2 ANQGSEA. The V end was cut by 2 bases, the J end by 1 base, with 11 bases between. The DNA for the CDR3 is TGCAGCGTTGAATGGGGCCGGTCCCAAGAGACCCAGTACTTC. Encoded protein: CSVEWGRSQETQYF. The full variable domain, with the rest looked up from reference TRBV29-1 and TRBJ2-5, is SAVISQKPSRDICQRGTSLTIQCQVDSQVTMMFWYRQQPGQSLTLIATANQGSEATYESGFVIDKFPISRPNLTFSTLTVSNMSPEDSSIYLCSVEWGRSQETQYFGPGTRLLVL.

This clonotype was counted only a few times. The V and J genes are TRBV10-3 and TRBJ2-7; 10 positions agree with TRBD2. This CDR3 region has 14 residues. Germline CDR1 reads ENHRY; CDR2 reads SYGVKD. Trimming removed 6 bases from V and 5 bases from J; junction bases left unmatched: 7. As DNA, the CDR3 is TGTGCCATCAGATCCCGGACTAGCGGAGACGAGCAGTACTTC. The encoded protein is CAIRSRTSGDEQYF.

This sequence joins TRBV11-2 and TRBJ1-3, with a weak D call TRBD1 (6 bases). V shed 5 bases and J shed 4 bases, with 18 bases lying between them. This CDR3 comprises 16 residues. The germline V gene encodes CDR1 SGHAT and CDR2 FQNNGV. This CDR3 reads CASSRGRGARGNTIYF. The DNA for the CDR3 is TGTGCCAGCAGCCGGGGCCGGGGGGCGCGCGGAAACACCATATATTTT.

This clonotype was seen a handful of times. The rearrangement joins TRBV20-1 to TRBJ1-1; D is uncertain. Germline CDR1 DFQATT, CDR2 SNEGSKA (reference sequence). The CDR3 has 12 amino acids. V was clipped by 2 bases and J by 7 bases, with 11 bases between them. CDR3 sequence reads: CSARWQLHEAFF. The CDR3 nucleotides are TGCAGTGCTAGATGGCAGTTGCATGAAGCTTTCTTT.

In this sample, this clonotype turned up many times. The chain recombines TRBV11-2 with TRBJ1-4; 7 nucleotides line up with TRBD1. The CDR3 has 14 amino acids. Unmatched junction bases numbered 7, after V lost 5 bases and J lost 7 bases. Per the germline V gene, CDR1 is SGHAT and CDR2 is FQNNGV. The CDR3 region is CASSPGTASEKLFF. DNA of the CDR3: TGTGCCAGCAGCCCCGGGACAGCAAGTGAAAAACTGTTTTTT. Based on the CDR3 plus reference TRBV11-2 and TRBJ1-4, the full variable domain is EAGVAQSPRYKIIEKRQSVAFWCNPISGHATLYWYQQILGQGPKLLIQFQNNGVVDDSQLPKDRFSAERLKGVDSTLKIQPAKLEDSAVYLCASSPGTASEKLFFGSGTQLSVL.

The chain combines TRBV6-2 or TRBV6-3 with TRBJ2-7, with 8 bases that match TRBD2. CDR1 is MNHEY, CDR2 SVGEGT, per germline. The length of the CDR3 is 13 residues. With 11 bases clipped from V and 0 bases from J, the junction kept 6 bases outside the gene matches. The CDR3, as DNA: TGTGCCGGAAGCGGGGGCAGCTCCTACGAGCAGTACTTC. It codes for CAGSGGSSYEQYF.

The V gene is TRBV2, the J gene TRBJ1-4; no clear D. Germline CDR1 and CDR2: SNHLY and FYNNEI. This CDR3 has 12 amino acids. Trimming pared 6 bases from V and 6 bases from J, leaving 8 bases between. The CDR3 DNA is TGTGCCAGCAGGGGCGCAGATGAAAAACTGTTTTTT. This gives the protein CASRGADEKLFF.

This clonotype was seen more than once but under ten times. CDR3 nucleotides: TGTGCCAGTGGACCTAATGAGCAGTTCTTC. Amino acid sequence: CASGPNEQFF. The V and J genes are TRBV6-6 and TRBJ2-1; no firm D call. CDR1 is MNHNY and CDR2 is SVGAGI in the germline V gene (reference sequence). The CDR3 has 10 amino acids. The V end lost 9 bases, the J end lost 7 bases, and 7 bases lay between the germline ends.

There are a few counts of this clonotype. This chain uses TRBV24-1 with TRBJ2-1; D not certain. The V gene lost 3 bases and the J gene lost 8 bases, with 10 bases spanning the gap. The CDR3 covers 13 residues. The germline V gene encodes CDR1 KGHDR and CDR2 SFDVKD. This CDR3 is CATSDMNRDEQFF. The CDR3 nucleotides read TGTGCCACCAGTGATATGAACCGGGATGAGCAGTTCTTC.

The J gene is TRBJ1-3, the V gene TRBV5-4; a weak D match, TRBD1 (6 bases). Germline V gene sequence: CDR1 SGHNT, CDR2 YYREEE (reference sequence). The CDR3 totals 14 residues. The V and J ends lost 1 base and 9 bases respectively, with 14 bases between them. The CDR3 DNA reads TGTGCCAGCAGCTTGACAGGGTTGCGGAGCACCATATATTTT. Translation: CASSLTGLRSTIYF.

The chain joins TRBV20-1 to TRBJ1-2; 7 positions match TRBD1. This CDR3 comprises 15 residues. Germline assignment: CDR1 DFQATT and CDR2 SNEGSKA (reference sequence). V dropped 0 bases and J dropped 3; count of bases not matched to a gene: 7. CDR3 region: CSARDLRQGDYGYTF. The CDR3 nucleotides are TGCAGTGCTAGAGATCTTAGGCAGGGGGACTATGGCTACACCTTC.

The J gene is TRBJ1-1, the V gene TRBV3-1, with D hard to call. V was trimmed by 3 bases and J by 2 bases, leaving 7 bases between them. The CDR3 has 13 amino acids. CDR1 LGHDT and CDR2 YNNKEL come from the germline V gene (reference sequence). CDR3 loop: CASSHLPNTEAFF. CDR3 DNA sequence: TGTGCCAGCAGCCACCTTCCAAACACTGAAGCTTTCTTT.

The chain combines TRBV2 with TRBJ1-6; TRBD1 is a possible D gene (6 bases). CDR1 and CDR2 from the germline V gene are SNHLY and FYNNEI. V lost 5 bases and J lost 5, with 16 bases in between. The CDR3 is made up of 16 amino acids. The CDR3 region has the DNA TGTGCCAGCAGTTTACAGGGCGTACAGAATAATTCACCCCTCCACTTT. This encodes CASSLQGVQNNSPLHF.